The entry below gives a single TCR beta chain sequence along with its context. Its antigen is as yet unknown. This CDR3 is 14 amino acids long. CDR1 and CDR2 from the germline V gene are MNHEY and SMNVEV (reference sequence). Trimming at V came to 6 bases and at J to 4 bases, leaving 6 bases not matched to a gene. These data are taken from a study of T cell clonotyping in hematopoietic cell transplantation. Study results and caveats: At the given depth, recipient repertoires were over 97% de novo clonotypes. CD4 and CD8 repertoire contributions could not be separated without sorting. After transplant, recipient diversity fell while pathologically expanded clonotypes grew through day 180.

This table comes from immunoSEQ multiplex PCR, and its TCRdb copy is limited to in-frame clones, with some not included. The sample consists of roughly 13,000 clones, around 97% of them appearing once. This sequence was found in a female patient aged 45-65 years who had an allogeneic stem cell transplant from an unrelated donor, so T cells may come from the graft donor. Some clones in this sample may be carry-over from other donors' samples. The source material was peripheral blood mononuclear cells, sampled 30 days after allogeneic stem cell transplant. The rearrangement joins TRBV27 to TRBJ2-5, with 9 bases aligning to TRBD2. This chain's CDR3 is CASRRSGGGETQYF. The CDR3, as DNA: TGTGCCAGCAGGCGTAGCGGGGGTGGAGAGACCCAGTACTTC.